This T cell receptor beta chain appears in the sequencing data of a study of vaccination effects on CD4 cells after COVID-19. This table comes from immunoSEQ multiplex PCR, and its TCRdb copy is limited to in-frame clones, with some not included. Of 25,000 or so clones listed, roughly 80% are singletons. The table lists this clone with a count of one. Its antigen remains unknown. Germline values: CDR1 SGDLS, CDR2 YYNGEE. V gave up 0 bases and J gave up 3 bases, with 9 bases separating them. The CDR3 is 15 residues long. ViraFEST assay sequencing came after antigen-specific CD4+ T cells were expanded with viral peptide pools. Researchers isolated CD4+ T cells once about 11 days of culture had elapsed. Vaccine administered to participants consisted of two doses of either BNT162b2 or mRNA-1273. Cultivation was performed at around 2 million PBMC per well with roughly 9.1 IU/ml IL-2 and 9 to 10 ug/ml peptides added. The authors exchanged half the medium for IL-2 medium on days 3 and 7.

Study-wide points: Few convalescent patients, and no early post-infection timepoints, were available to the study.

The J gene is TRBJ1-4, the V gene TRBV9; D is unresolved. The sequence was obtained from a human donor who received a COVID-19 vaccine. The specimen was CD4+ T cells from PBMCs cultured with SARS-CoV-2 spike peptides, collected after COVID-19 vaccination. CDR3 in amino acids: CASSVGSLPNEKLFF. As DNA, the CDR3 is TGTGCCAGCAGCGTAGGCTCTTTACCTAATGAAAAACTGTTTTTT.